These 13 T cell receptor beta chains originate from one sample sequenced in a study of PD-1 blockade in classical Hodgkin lymphoma. Profiling relied on immunoSEQ multiplex PCR, and the TCRdb table lists in-frame clones only, not all of them. The sample lists almost 95,000 clones; 83% were seen once. Described time point: cycle 4 day 1 (C4D1), after less than 7 weeks of nivolumab. The patients all showed relapse after autologous stem cell transplantation, while their brentuximab vedotin exposure varied. The sequenced sample was peripheral blood mononuclear cells (PBMCs), obtained before the fourth cycle of nivolumab. The receptors stem from a human donor with classical Hodgkin lymphoma.

This clone has a handful of counts. The chain uses TRBV7-4 and TRBJ1-3, with a possible D match to TRBD1 (6 bases). CDR3 length: 18 amino acids. V gave up 5 bases and J gave up 6 bases, with 26 bases separating them. Per germline, CDR1 SGHVT and CDR2 SQSDAQ. The CDR3 sequence: CASSRRGAQGIGENTIYF. In DNA, the CDR3 is TGTGCCAGCAGCCGGCGTGGGGCCCAGGGGATAGGGGAAAACACCATATATTTT.

The genes are TRBV7-9 and TRBJ2-7; TRBD2 matches 10 bases. The length of the CDR3 is 15 residues. V trimming: 5 bases; J trimming: 1 base; junction bases outside the gene matches: 5. Per germline, CDR1 SEHNR and CDR2 FQNEAQ (reference sequence). The CDR3 DNA reads as TGTGCCAGCAGCCGGACTAGCGGAAGTTCCTACGAGCAGTACTTC. The encoded protein is CASSRTSGSSYEQYF.

V and J are TRBV6-5 and TRBJ2-7, with D maybe TRBD2 (5 bases). The CDR3 has 13 residues. Trimming stripped 6 bases from V and 0 bases from J, with 9 bases between. Germline CDR1 MNHEY, CDR2 SVGAGI. The CDR3 protein is CASRRALSYEQYF. The CDR3 bases are TGTGCCAGCAGGAGGGCTCTCTCCTACGAGCAGTACTTC.

The V and J genes are TRBV28 and TRBJ1-2; 9 bases are a match to TRBD1. This CDR3 region has 16 residues. Germline V lookup: CDR1 MDHEN, CDR2 SYDVKM. V gave up 4 bases and J gave up 8 bases; unmatched junction bases: 14. The CDR3 sequence: CASSSGTGKISGGYTF. The CDR3 bases are TGTGCCAGCAGTTCCGGGACAGGGAAAATTTCAGGGGGCTACACCTTC.

This chain connects TRBV28 to TRBJ2-3; D uncertain. V was pared by 7 bases and J by 3 bases, with 8 bases between. This CDR3 contains 12 residues. Germline CDR1 MDHEN, CDR2 SYDVKM. CDR3 DNA sequence: TGTGCCAGCACCGACCCAACAGATACGCAGTATTTT. Translating gives CASTDPTDTQYF.

The chain links TRBV5-1 to TRBJ2-7; D perhaps matches TRBD1 (6 bases). This CDR3 contains 15 residues. Germline V CDR1 and CDR2: SGHRS, YFSETQ. With 3 bases removed from V and 0 bases from J, the gap between germline ends came to 13 bases. The CDR3 region has the DNA TGCGCCAGCAGCTCCGGGACACTTAACTCCTACGAGCAGTACTTC. This gives the protein CASSSGTLNSYEQYF. The full variable domain, in which reference TRBV5-1 and TRBJ2-7 provide the parts outside the CDR3, is KAGVTQTPRYLIKTRGQQVTLSCSPISGHRSVSWYQQTPGQGLQFLFEYFSETQRNKGNFPGRFSGRQFSNSRSEMNVSTLELGDSALYLCASSSGTLNSYEQYFGPGTRLTVT.

The chain combines TRBV6-5 with TRBJ1-5; the match to TRBD1 covers 12 bases. The CDR3 length is 14 residues. Germline CDR1 is MNHEY and CDR2 is SVGAGI. Trimming at V came to 6 bases and at J to 7 bases, leaving 4 bases not matched to a gene. For the CDR3, the DNA is TGTGCCAGCAGCCGGGACAGGGGGCTGCAGCCCCAGCATTTT. Protein: CASSRDRGLQPQHF.

The chain uses TRBV4-2 and TRBJ2-1, with 9 bases fitting TRBD1. Germline V gives CDR1 LGHNA, CDR2 YNFKEQ. Losses at the gene ends were 4 bases for V and 2 bases for J; bases not matched to a gene: 12. The CDR3 loop spans 18 amino acids. The CDR3 sequence: CASSPAMTGTGPYNEQFF. The CDR3 bases are TGTGCCAGCAGCCCTGCGATGACCGGGACAGGGCCCTACAATGAGCAGTTCTTC.

V gene TRBV7-9 combines with J gene TRBJ2-7, with 7 positions matching TRBD2. CDR3 length equals 13 residues. Germline loops: CDR1 SEHNR, CDR2 FQNEAQ (reference sequence). Unmatched junction bases numbered 4, after V lost 6 bases and J lost 2 bases. CDR3 in amino acids: CASSRGEAYEQYF. Written as DNA, the CDR3 is TGTGCCAGCAGTCGGGGGGAAGCCTACGAGCAGTACTTC.

This CDR3 is CASTSDPRGEQYF. In nucleotides, the CDR3 is TGTGCCAGCACCTCCGACCCGCGGGGGGAGCAGTACTTC. The chain has TRBV6-5 and TRBJ2-5; 8 bases are a match to TRBD2. CDR3 length equals 13 residues. Losses at the gene ends were 7 bases for V and 11 bases for J; bases not matched to a gene: 12. Germline V lookup: CDR1 MNHEY, CDR2 SVGAGI.

The gene calls are TRBV7-2 and TRBJ2-7; maybe TRBD1 (6 bases). This CDR3 has 15 amino acids. Germline V gene sequence: CDR1 SGHTA, CDR2 FQGNSA. With 10 bases removed from V and 2 bases from J, the gap between germline ends came to 21 bases. CDR3 loop: CATRSRGSATYEQYF. The CDR3, as DNA: TGTGCCACCAGGTCGAGGGGGTCCGCTACCTACGAGCAGTACTTC.

The V and J genes are TRBV10-3 and TRBJ1-1; no clear D. The V gene's germline CDR1 is ENHRY and CDR2 SYGVKD. The V gene lost 2 bases and the J gene lost 12 bases, with 13 bases spanning the gap. CDR3 length equals 12 residues. The CDR3, as DNA: TGTGCCATCAGTGAGGCGGAAAAGAGGACTTTCTTT. As protein: CAISEAEKRTFF.

The count of this clone is one. This chain uses TRBV18 with TRBJ2-2; D is uncertain. V was cut by 2 bases and J by 7 bases, with 8 bases left in between. CDR1 KGHSH and CDR2 LQKENI come from the germline V gene. The CDR3 consists of 13 residues. This CDR3 reads CASSPESDGELFF. The CDR3 nucleotides read TGTGCCAGCTCACCAGAGAGTGACGGGGAGCTGTTTTTT. The entire variable domain, with the rest obtained from reference TRBV18 and TRBJ2-2, is as follows: NAGVMQNPRHLVRRRGQEARLRCSPMKGHSHVYWYRQLPEEGLKFMVYLQKENIIDESGMPKERFSAEFPKEGPSILRIQQVVRGDSAAYFCASSPESDGELFFGEGSRLTVL.